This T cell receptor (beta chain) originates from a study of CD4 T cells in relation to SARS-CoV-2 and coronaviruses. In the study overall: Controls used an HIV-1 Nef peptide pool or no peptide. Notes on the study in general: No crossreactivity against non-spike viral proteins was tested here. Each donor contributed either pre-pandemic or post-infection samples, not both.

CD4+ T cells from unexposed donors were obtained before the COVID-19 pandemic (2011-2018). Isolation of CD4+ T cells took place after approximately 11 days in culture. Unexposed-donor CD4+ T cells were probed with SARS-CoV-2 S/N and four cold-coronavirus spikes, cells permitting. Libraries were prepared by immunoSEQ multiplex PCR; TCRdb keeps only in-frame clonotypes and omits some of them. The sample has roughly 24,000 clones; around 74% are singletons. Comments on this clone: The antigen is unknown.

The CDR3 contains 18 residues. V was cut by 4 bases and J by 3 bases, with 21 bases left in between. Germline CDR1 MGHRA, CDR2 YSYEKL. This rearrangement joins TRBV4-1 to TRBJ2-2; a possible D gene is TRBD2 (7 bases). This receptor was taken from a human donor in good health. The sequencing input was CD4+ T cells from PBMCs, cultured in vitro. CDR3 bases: TGCGCCAGCAGCCGGGGTTGGGGGGCGGGAGCGGACACCGGGGAGCTGTTTTTT. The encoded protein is CASSRGWGAGADTGELFF.